Described below is a single T cell receptor beta chain sequence and its context. The antigen it recognizes is unknown. The record has no base qualities; no much larger clone is one base away. The immunoSEQ Assay was used to sequence TCRbeta CDR3 regions. After extraction, genomic DNA underwent amplification by bias-controlled multiplex PCR, followed by high-throughput sequencing. Per the authors' processing: To quantify the absolute abundance of every unique TCRbeta CDR3 region, sequences were collapsed and filtered. T cell fraction was estimated by normalizing TCRbeta template counts to usable DNA, with usable DNA measured through amplification of reference genes found in all nucleated cells. Repertoire TCRs were annotated as SARS-CoV-2-specific by exact matching of V gene, CDR3 amino acid sequence and J gene to a known reactive TCR set. The reference SARS-CoV-2 TCR set was derived from MIRA and filtered for enrichment in COVID-19-positive ImmuneCODE repertoires, a step that removed public or cross-reactive TCRs. Drawing on the MIRA antigens, annotated TCRs were analysed further at the level of specific ORF or position within ORF. Breadth was defined as the number of annotated unique rearrangements divided by the total number of unique productive rearrangements, and depth was defined as the summed frequency of the annotated unique rearrangements. Group comparisons of TCR breadth used two-sided Wilcoxon rank-sum tests. Sourced from immuneACCESS, this table was stored by TCRdb with only in-frame sequences that have V and J called. A share of the clones is absent; for the studies checked, an unresolved V gene accounts for under half, and the remainder has no known explanation. V and J calls and clone size are given by that table; D and trimming were obtained from the DNA. The sample table records more than 350,000 clones; roughly 90% of these occur just once. In total, the top ten clones hold 12% of the sample.

The treatment or condition label here, explained by the study, means: over 15 received Ad26.COV2.S at low or high dose, single or two shots; 5 received placebo; per-sample allocation not given. For vaccine and placebo recipients, repertoires were sequenced using samples collected on day 63 after the first injection. In Cohort 1b, about two dozen adults aged 18-55 years were enrolled at a single site in Boston, USA, between 29 July and 7 August 2020. Ad26.COV2.S was a replication-incompetent adenovirus type 26 vector that expressed a prefusion-stabilized SARS-CoV-2 spike protein derived from the original Wuhan strain. Inclusive of the bounding cysteine and phenylalanine, the CDR3 is 14 residues long. Only the CDR3 region is kept as DNA, spanning 42 bases read in frame from base 1. CDR1 and CDR2 (SGHAT, FQNNGV) derive from the germline V gene. At the junction V is shortened by 3 bases and J by 5 bases; bases outside the gene matches: 3.

This specimen belongs to a study of Ad26.COV2.S vaccination and SARS-CoV-2 variants (dated by TCRdb to about 2021). For the wider study: Donors in the vaccine arm were drawn from COV1001, a phase I-IIa trial of Ad26.COV2.S in healthy adults that was multicentre, randomized, double-blind and placebo-controlled. The TCR-sequenced set comprised approximately 30 samples: some 19 Ad26.COV2.S vaccine recipients, 5 placebo recipients and 8 SARS-CoV-2 convalescent individuals. The specificity and breadth of SARS-CoV-2-reactive T cell receptors after Ad26.COV2.S vaccination were assessed by TCRbeta repertoire sequencing. Throughout the experiments and outcome assessment, investigators stayed blinded to trial group allocation. Participants in the trial were split at random into five groups of five each, receiving low-dose or high-dose Ad26.COV2.S once or twice, or else placebo on both occasions. Ad26.COV2.S was administered intramuscularly at 5 x 10^10 or 1 x 10^11 viral particles, either as a single shot or as two shots given 56 days apart.

The paper's findings and limits, for the study overall: Vaccine and placebo recipients had similar non-spike TCR breadth, a finding consistent with the vaccine containing only spike. After vaccination, spike-specific CD8+ and CD4+ T cell responses were reported to show substantial breadth. It was noted by the authors that total T cell responses may have been underestimated by the TCR breadth and depth analyses. Ad26.COV2.S recipients had higher spike-specific TCR breadth than placebo recipients (P = 0.0014). The study was not powered for comparison of responses between vaccine doses or regimens.

The sequenced sample was peripheral blood, obtained in a trial of Ad26.COV2.S vaccine versus placebo. The chain was built from TRBV11-2 and TRBJ2-2; TRBD1 agrees with 7 junctional bases. This receptor was taken from a person aged 18-60 years who received the Ad26.COV2.S COVID-19 vaccine or a placebo. The CDR3 amino acid sequence is: CASSFRGITGELFF. The base sequence is TGTGCCAGCAGCTTCAGGGGGATAACCGGGGAGCTGTTTTTT.